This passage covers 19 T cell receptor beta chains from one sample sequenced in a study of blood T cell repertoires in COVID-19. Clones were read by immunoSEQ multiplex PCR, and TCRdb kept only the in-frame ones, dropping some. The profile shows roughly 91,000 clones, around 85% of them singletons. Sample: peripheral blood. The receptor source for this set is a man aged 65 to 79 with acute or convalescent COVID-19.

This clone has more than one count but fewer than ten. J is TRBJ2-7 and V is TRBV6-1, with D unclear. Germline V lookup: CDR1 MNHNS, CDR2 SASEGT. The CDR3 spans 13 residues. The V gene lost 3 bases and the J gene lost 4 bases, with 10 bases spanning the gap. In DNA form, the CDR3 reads TGTGCCAGCAGTGAGAGATCGATTTACGAGCAGTACGTC. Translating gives CASSERSIYEQYV.

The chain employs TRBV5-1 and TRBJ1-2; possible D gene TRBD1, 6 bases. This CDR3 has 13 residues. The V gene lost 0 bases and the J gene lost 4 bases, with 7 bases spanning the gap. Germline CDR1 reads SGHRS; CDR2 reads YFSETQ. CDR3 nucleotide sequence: TGCGCCAGCAGCTTGGCACAGGGCTATGGCTACACCTTC. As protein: CASSLAQGYGYTF.

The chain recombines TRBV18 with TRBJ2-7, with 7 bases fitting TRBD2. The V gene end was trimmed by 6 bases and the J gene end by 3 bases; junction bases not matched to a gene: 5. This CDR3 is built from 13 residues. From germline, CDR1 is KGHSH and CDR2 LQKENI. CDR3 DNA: TGTGCCAGCTCCCCCTCGGGGGGCTACGAGCAGTACTTC. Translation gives CASSPSGGYEQYF.

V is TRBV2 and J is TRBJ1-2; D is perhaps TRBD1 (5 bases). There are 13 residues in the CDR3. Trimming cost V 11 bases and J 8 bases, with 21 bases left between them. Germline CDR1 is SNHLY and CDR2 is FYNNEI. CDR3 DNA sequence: TGTGCCGGATCGACGGGACTTCAGGAGGGCTACACCTTC. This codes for CAGSTGLQEGYTF.

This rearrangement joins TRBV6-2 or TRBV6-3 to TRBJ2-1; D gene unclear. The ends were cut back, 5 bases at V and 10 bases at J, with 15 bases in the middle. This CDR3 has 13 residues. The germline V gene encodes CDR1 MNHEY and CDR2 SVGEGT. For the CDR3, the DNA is TGTGCCAGCAGTACCGAACGGGTTCAGGAGCAGTTCTTC. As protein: CASSTERVQEQFF.

The CDR3 DNA reads TGTGCCACCAGCTTGGACAGGGCTCAAGAGACCCAGTACTTC. Protein sequence: CATSLDRAQETQYF. This sequence joins TRBV15 and TRBJ2-5, with 8 bases aligning to TRBD1. Germline loops: CDR1 LNHNV, CDR2 YYDKDF (reference sequence). V dropped 5 bases and J dropped 2; count of bases not matched to a gene: 4. The CDR3 runs 14 residues. The variable domain in full, with the rest retrieved from reference TRBV15 and TRBJ2-5, is DAMVIQNPRYQVTQFGKPVTLSCSQTLNHNVMYWYQQKSSQAPKLLFHYYDKDFNNEADTPDNFQSRRPNTSFCFLDIRSPGLGDTAMYLCATSLDRAQETQYFGPGTRLLVL.

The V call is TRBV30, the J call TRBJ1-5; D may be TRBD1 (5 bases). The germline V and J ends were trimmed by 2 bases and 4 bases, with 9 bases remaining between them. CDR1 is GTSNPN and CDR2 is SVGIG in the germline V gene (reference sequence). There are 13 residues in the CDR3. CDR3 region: CAWSRQLNQPQHF. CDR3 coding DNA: TGTGCCTGGAGTAGACAGCTTAATCAGCCCCAGCATTTT.

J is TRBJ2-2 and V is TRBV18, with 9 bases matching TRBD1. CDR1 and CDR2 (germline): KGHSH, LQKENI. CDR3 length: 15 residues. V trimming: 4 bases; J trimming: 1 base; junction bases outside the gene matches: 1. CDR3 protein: CASSLGQGNTGELFF. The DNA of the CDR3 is TGTGCCAGCTCACTGGGACAGGGGAACACCGGGGAGCTGTTTTTT.

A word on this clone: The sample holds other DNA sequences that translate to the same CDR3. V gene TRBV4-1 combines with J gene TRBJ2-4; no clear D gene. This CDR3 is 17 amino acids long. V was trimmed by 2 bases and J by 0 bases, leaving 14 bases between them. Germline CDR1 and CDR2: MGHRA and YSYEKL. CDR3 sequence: CASSQIFSLLAKNIQYF. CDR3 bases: TGCGCCAGCAGCCAAATCTTTTCACTTCTAGCCAAAAACATTCAGTACTTC.

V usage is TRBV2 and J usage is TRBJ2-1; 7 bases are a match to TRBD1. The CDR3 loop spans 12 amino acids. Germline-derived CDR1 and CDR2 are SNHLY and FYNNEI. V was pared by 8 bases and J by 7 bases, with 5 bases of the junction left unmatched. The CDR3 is CASEDRENEQFF. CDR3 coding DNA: TGTGCCAGCGAAGACAGGGAAAATGAGCAGTTCTTC.

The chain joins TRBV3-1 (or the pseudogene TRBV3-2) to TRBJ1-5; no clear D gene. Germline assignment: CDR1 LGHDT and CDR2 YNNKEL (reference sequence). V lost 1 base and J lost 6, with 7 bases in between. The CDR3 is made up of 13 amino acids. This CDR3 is CASSQGPGQPQHF. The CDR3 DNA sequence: TGTGCCAGCAGCCAAGGTCCAGGTCAGCCCCAGCATTTT.

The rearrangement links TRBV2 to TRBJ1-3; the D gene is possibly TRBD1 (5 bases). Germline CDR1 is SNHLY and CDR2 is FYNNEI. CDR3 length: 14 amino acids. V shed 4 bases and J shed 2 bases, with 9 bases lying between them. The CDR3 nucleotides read TGTGCCAGCAGTGCGGGGGAAGCTGGAAACACCATATATTTT. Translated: CASSAGEAGNTIYF.

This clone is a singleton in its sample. The CDR3, as DNA: TGTGCCAGCAGCCAATCGGACAGAGCGTCACCCCTCCACTTT. As protein: CASSQSDRASPLHF. The chain recombines TRBV3-1 (or the pseudogene TRBV3-2) with TRBJ1-6; TRBD1 might be the D (6 bases). The CDR3 runs to 14 residues. V shed 2 bases and J shed 10 bases, with 12 bases lying between them. The germline gives CDR1 LGHDT, CDR2 YNNKEL (reference sequence).

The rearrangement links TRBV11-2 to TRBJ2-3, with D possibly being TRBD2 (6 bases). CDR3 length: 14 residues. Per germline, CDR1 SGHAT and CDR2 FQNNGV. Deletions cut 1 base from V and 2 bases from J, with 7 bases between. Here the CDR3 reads CASSLAGATDTQYF. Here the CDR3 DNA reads TGTGCCAGCAGCTTAGCGGGAGCCACAGATACGCAGTATTTT.

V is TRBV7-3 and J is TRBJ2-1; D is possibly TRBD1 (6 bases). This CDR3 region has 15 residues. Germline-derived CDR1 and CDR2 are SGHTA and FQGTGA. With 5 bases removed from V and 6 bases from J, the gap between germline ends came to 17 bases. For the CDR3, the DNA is TGTGCCAGCAGCCTGGACAGCCGGTGGGGCAATGAGCAGTTCTTC. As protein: CASSLDSRWGNEQFF.

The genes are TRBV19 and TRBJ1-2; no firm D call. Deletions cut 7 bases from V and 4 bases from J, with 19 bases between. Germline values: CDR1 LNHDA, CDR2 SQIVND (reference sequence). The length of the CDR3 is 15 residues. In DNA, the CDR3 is TGTGCCAGTATCCGGAGGAACAGTAACTCCTATGGCTACACCTTC. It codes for CASIRRNSNSYGYTF.

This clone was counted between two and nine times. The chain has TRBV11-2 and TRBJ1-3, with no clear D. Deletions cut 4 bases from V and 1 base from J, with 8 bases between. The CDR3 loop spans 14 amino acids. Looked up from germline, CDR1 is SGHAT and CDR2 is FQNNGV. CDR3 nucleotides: TGTGCCAGCAGCTACATCTCTTCTGGAAACACCATATATTTT. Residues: CASSYISSGNTIYF.

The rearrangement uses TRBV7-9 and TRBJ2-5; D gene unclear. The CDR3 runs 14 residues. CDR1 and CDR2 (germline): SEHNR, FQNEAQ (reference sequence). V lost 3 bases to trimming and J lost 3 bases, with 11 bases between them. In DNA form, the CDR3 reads TGTGCCAGCAGCTTTGTGCCAGGCAAAGAGACCCAGTACTTC. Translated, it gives CASSFVPGKETQYF.

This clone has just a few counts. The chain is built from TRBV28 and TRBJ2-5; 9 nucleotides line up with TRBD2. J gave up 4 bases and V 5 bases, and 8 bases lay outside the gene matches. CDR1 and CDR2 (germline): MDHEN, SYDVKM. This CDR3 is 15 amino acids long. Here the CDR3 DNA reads TGTGCCAGCAGTCGTGGCGGGGGGGCGGCAGAGACCCAGTACTTC. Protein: CASSRGGGAAETQYF.